Below are 18 T cell receptor beta chains sequenced from a single sample in a study of blood T cell repertoires in COVID-19. Profiling relied on immunoSEQ multiplex PCR, and the TCRdb table lists in-frame clones only, not all of them. Among 130,000 or so clones listed, around 85% were seen once. The sequenced sample consisted of peripheral blood. Every receptor here comes from a man in his sixties with acute or convalescent COVID-19.

The chain joins TRBV2 to TRBJ1-5; D is undetermined. V was pared by 8 bases and J by 0 bases, with 8 bases between. This CDR3 contains 13 residues. Germline CDR1 is SNHLY and CDR2 is FYNNEI. CDR3 sequence (DNA): TGTGCCAGCGTACTTTATAGCAATCAGCCCCAGCATTTT. Translating it yields CASVLYSNQPQHF.

This chain connects TRBV19 to TRBJ2-7; D possibly corresponds to TRBD2 (5 bases). Germline lookup yields CDR1 LNHDA and CDR2 SQIVND (reference sequence). Trimming took off 4 bases at V and 1 base at J, with 11 bases between the two ends. This CDR3 contains 14 residues. The CDR3 spells CASSRPGGSYEQYF. CDR3 DNA: TGTGCCAGTAGTAGGCCGGGCGGGTCCTACGAGCAGTACTTC.

In its sample, this clone was seen once. V gene TRBV11-1 combines with J gene TRBJ2-5; 8 nucleotides match TRBD1. The junction had 9 bases not matched to a gene; V was cut back by 0 bases and J by 6 bases. The CDR3 consists of 16 residues. The germline CDR1 and CDR2 sequences are SGHAT and FQDESV (reference sequence). The CDR3 loop is CASSLALSGGPKTQYF. CDR3 DNA: TGTGCCAGCAGCTTAGCGCTGTCAGGGGGCCCGAAGACCCAGTACTTC. The full variable domain, in which reference TRBV11-1 and TRBJ2-5 provide the parts outside the CDR3, is EAEVAQSPRYKITEKSQAVAFWCDPISGHATLYWYRQILGQGPELLVQFQDESVVDDSQLPKDRFSAERLKGVDSTLKIQPAELGDSAMYLCASSLALSGGPKTQYFGPGTRLLVL.

The J gene is TRBJ2-7, the V gene TRBV3-1 (or the pseudogene TRBV3-2); D gene uncertain. CDR3 length: 13 amino acids. Germline V lookup: CDR1 LGHDT, CDR2 YNNKEL (reference sequence). The ends were cut back, 1 base at V and 6 bases at J, with 10 bases in the middle. CDR3 region: CASSQGGVTEQYF. DNA of the CDR3: TGTGCCAGCAGCCAAGGAGGAGTAACCGAGCAGTACTTC.

This chain links TRBV30 with TRBJ2-2, with 10 bases identical to TRBD2. V shed 3 bases, J shed 0 bases, and the junction held 13 bases outside the gene matches. The CDR3 spans 19 residues. The V gene's germline CDR1 is GTSNPN and CDR2 SVGIG (reference sequence). For the CDR3, the DNA is TGTGCCTGGAGCTTCGGGATCCTAGCGGGAGCTGCGAACACCGGGGAGCTGTTTTTT. As protein: CAWSFGILAGAANTGELFF.

V is TRBV18 and J is TRBJ2-7; the D gene is possibly TRBD1 (5 bases). There are 13 residues in the CDR3. Trimming removed 3 bases at V and 2 bases at J, with 8 bases between. The germline V gene has CDR1 KGHSH and CDR2 LQKENI. The CDR3 nucleotides read TGTGCCAGCTCACCGACAGTCACCTACGAGCAGTACTTC. Amino acid sequence: CASSPTVTYEQYF. Drawing the rest from reference TRBV18 and TRBJ2-7, the complete variable domain is NAGVMQNPRHLVRRRGQEARLRCSPMKGHSHVYWYRQLPEEGLKFMVYLQKENIIDESGMPKERFSAEFPKEGPSILRIQQVVRGDSAAYFCASSPTVTYEQYFGPGTRLTVT.

V gene TRBV28 combines with J gene TRBJ2-1; 12 bases are shared with TRBD2. Per germline, CDR1 MDHEN and CDR2 SYDVKM. This CDR3 spans 15 amino acids. V trimming: 6 bases; J trimming: 4 bases; junction bases outside the gene matches: 4. In DNA, the CDR3 is TGTGCCAGCAGCTCACTAGCGGGAGGTTACAATGAGCAGTTCTTC. Its translation: CASSSLAGGYNEQFF. Using reference TRBV28 and TRBJ2-1 for the parts outside the CDR3, the full variable domain is DVKVTQSSRYLVKRTGEKVFLECVQDMDHENMFWYRQDPGLGLRLIYFSYDVKMKEKGDIPEGYSVSREKKERFSLILESASTNQTSMYLCASSSLAGGYNEQFFGPGTRLTVL.

This chain connects TRBV14 to TRBJ1-1, with D unresolved. The length of the CDR3 is 17 residues. V lost 4 bases and J 0 bases, leaving 18 bases between the germline ends. Germline CDR1 and CDR2: SGHDN and FVKESK. The CDR3: CASSLPQGRTMNTEAFF. For the CDR3, the DNA is TGTGCCAGCAGCCTGCCTCAAGGCAGAACTATGAACACTGAAGCTTTCTTT.

The chain recombines TRBV2 with TRBJ2-7; TRBD2 aligns across 11 bases. Germline V gives CDR1 SNHLY, CDR2 FYNNEI. The J segment lost 3 bases and the V segment lost 6 bases, leaving 7 bases of the junction unmatched. There are 15 residues in the CDR3. DNA of the CDR3: TGTGCCAGCAGGTGGGGACTAGCGGTGCTCTACGAGCAGTACTTC. This translates into CASRWGLAVLYEQYF.

The chain is built from TRBV7-2 and TRBJ2-6; 9 nucleotides match TRBD1. The CDR3 spans 18 residues. V shed 3 bases and J 11 bases; nucleotides not matched to a gene: 17. Germline V gene data show CDR1 as SGHTA and CDR2 as FQGNSA. CDR3 loop: CASSFNGPGRTGDHVLTF. CDR3 coding DNA: TGTGCCAGCAGCTTCAACGGCCCCGGTAGGACAGGGGACCACGTCCTGACTTTC. The whole variable domain, filled in from reference TRBV7-2 and TRBJ2-6, reads GAGVSQSPSNKVTEKGKDVELRCDPISGHTALYWYRQSLGQGLEFLIYFQGNSAPDKSGLPSDRFSAERTGGSVSTLTIQRTQQEDSAVYLCASSFNGPGRTGDHVLTFGAGSRLTVL.

The V call is TRBV27, the J call TRBJ2-5; D possibly corresponds to TRBD1 (5 bases). The CDR3 loop spans 13 amino acids. CDR1 and CDR2 (germline): MNHEY, SMNVEV (reference sequence). Trimming took off 2 bases at V and 5 bases at J, with 9 bases between the two ends. CDR3 in DNA: TGTGCCAGCAGTTTACAGGGAAGGGAGACCCAGTACTTC. Translation: CASSLQGRETQYF.

The V call is TRBV6-5, the J call TRBJ2-7, with D possibly TRBD1 on 5 matching bases. V dropped 6 bases and J dropped 5 bases, with 17 bases sitting between them. The CDR3 extends over 14 amino acids. Germline loops: CDR1 MNHEY, CDR2 SVGAGI. The CDR3 sequence: CASRRSRASHEQYF. The CDR3 nucleotides are TGTGCCAGCAGGAGATCCAGGGCGAGCCACGAGCAGTACTTC.

The chain recombines TRBV7-9 with TRBJ2-1; a weak D match, TRBD2 (6 bases). The V gene lost 0 bases and the J gene lost 2 bases, with 11 bases spanning the gap. Germline CDR1 and CDR2: SEHNR and FQNEAQ (reference sequence). The CDR3 covers 16 residues. The CDR3 protein is CASSLAGRGAYNEQFF. CDR3 DNA: TGTGCCAGCAGCTTAGCCGGGAGAGGGGCCTACAATGAGCAGTTCTTC.

The V call is TRBV5-1, the J call TRBJ2-3, with D possibly matching TRBD1 (6 bases). CDR3 length: 17 amino acids. Trimming took off 1 base at V and 2 bases at J, with 17 bases between the two ends. CDR1 and CDR2 from the germline V gene are SGHRS and YFSETQ. CDR3 coding DNA: TGCGCCAGCAGCTTGAAGCCCGGGACAAAATACACAGATACGCAGTATTTT. Protein sequence: CASSLKPGTKYTDTQYF.

This rearrangement joins TRBV28 to TRBJ1-1, with TRBD1 as a possible D gene (6 bases). The ends were cut back, 6 bases at V and 2 bases at J, with 13 bases in the middle. The germline V gene has CDR1 MDHEN and CDR2 SYDVKM. CDR3 length: 14 residues. In DNA, the CDR3 is TGTGCCAGCAGACACACGGGACACAACACTGAAGCTTTCTTT. Protein: CASRHTGHNTEAFF.

The chain uses TRBV7-3 and TRBJ2-1, with 8 bases identical to TRBD2. V gave up 1 base and J gave up 2 bases; unmatched junction bases: 4. The length of the CDR3 is 16 residues. The germline V gene encodes CDR1 SGHTA and CDR2 FQGTGA. The CDR3 DNA is TGTGCCAGCAGCTTAAAGGCAGCGGGAGCCTACAATGAGCAGTTCTTC. Residues: CASSLKAAGAYNEQFF.

The J gene is TRBJ2-7, the V gene TRBV7-2; TRBD1 matches at 8 bases. Unmatched junction bases numbered 4, after V lost 4 bases and J lost 2 bases. Germline-derived CDR1 and CDR2 are SGHTA and FQGNSA. This CDR3 is 14 amino acids long. The CDR3 protein is CASSWGTGPYEQYF. In DNA, the CDR3 is TGTGCCAGCAGCTGGGGGACAGGCCCCTACGAGCAGTACTTC. The variable domain in full, with the rest retrieved from reference TRBV7-2 and TRBJ2-7, is GAGVSQSPSNKVTEKGKDVELRCDPISGHTALYWYRQSLGQGLEFLIYFQGNSAPDKSGLPSDRFSAERTGGSVSTLTIQRTQQEDSAVYLCASSWGTGPYEQYFGPGTRLTVT.

J is TRBJ1-1 and V is TRBV5-1; 7 nucleotides align to TRBD1. The V gene end was trimmed by 3 bases and the J gene end by 7 bases; junction bases not matched to a gene: 3. The CDR3 consists of 12 residues. Germline V gives CDR1 SGHRS, CDR2 YFSETQ. CDR3 residues: CASSWDSFEAFF. The DNA for the CDR3 is TGCGCCAGCAGCTGGGACAGCTTTGAAGCTTTCTTT.